The 7 T cell receptor beta chains below all came from one sample that was sequenced in a study of shared clonotypes between healthy human individuals. Terminally differentiated effector memory CD45RA+ cells were excluded by CCR7 positive selection of CD45RO-negative cells. Only in-frame clones appear in the TCRdb table, and some are missing; sequencing was by immunoSEQ multiplex PCR. The sample has about 820,000 clones, 80% to 95% seen once. What was sequenced was naive CD8+ T cells sorted from blood. The receptors shown here come from a man aged 25-45 years in good health.

The chain recombines TRBV27 with TRBJ1-1; D is uncertain. Germline V lookup: CDR1 MNHEY, CDR2 SMNVEV (reference sequence). Trimming took 3 bases from V and 0 from J, leaving 5 bases between them. CDR3 length: 13 amino acids. CDR3 in amino acids: CASSFIVNTEAFF. The CDR3 bases are TGTGCCAGCAGTTTTATAGTGAACACTGAAGCTTTCTTT.

This chain joins TRBV9 and TRBJ2-1; D tentatively fits TRBD1 or TRBD2 (5 bases each). Per germline, CDR1 SGDLS and CDR2 YYNGEE. The V end was cut by 4 bases, the J end by 9 bases, with 23 bases between. The CDR3 has 16 residues. The CDR3 is CASSPGPGPGTGEQFF. Written as DNA, the CDR3 is TGTGCCAGCAGCCCCGGTCCAGGACCGGGGACGGGTGAGCAGTTCTTC.

The V and J genes are TRBV5-6 and TRBJ2-7; the match to TRBD1 covers 9 bases. Per germline, CDR1 SGHDT and CDR2 YYEEEE. The CDR3 covers 14 residues. V dropped 5 bases and J dropped 0; count of bases not matched to a gene: 3. In DNA, the CDR3 is TGTGCCAGCAGTGGGACAGGGAGCTCCTACGAGCAGTACTTC. Protein sequence: CASSGTGSSYEQYF.

The genes are TRBV28 and TRBJ2-1, with D possibly matching TRBD1 (6 bases). Germline V gene data show CDR1 as MDHEN and CDR2 as SYDVKM. The CDR3 is 14 residues long. Trimming left V 2 bases short and J 9 bases short, with 14 bases between. The CDR3, as DNA: TGTGCCAGCAGTTTAAGCACAGGGCAGGGTGAGCAGTTCTTC. Translated: CASSLSTGQGEQFF.

This rearrangement joins TRBV19 to TRBJ2-2; D call uncertain. CDR3 size: 15 residues. Germline loops: CDR1 LNHDA, CDR2 SQIVND (reference sequence). V shed 5 bases and J shed 1 base, with 11 bases lying between them. CDR3 sequence: CASSLFRGNTGELFF. CDR3 nucleotides: TGTGCCAGTAGTCTATTTCGCGGGAACACCGGGGAGCTGTTTTTT.

This rearrangement joins TRBV28 to TRBJ1-6; 8 bases fit TRBD1. Germline V gene sequence: CDR1 MDHEN, CDR2 SYDVKM. The CDR3 runs to 15 residues. The junction had 6 bases not matched to a gene; V was cut back by 10 bases and J by 1 base. In DNA, the CDR3 is TGTGCCACCAGGGACAGGTTTTCCTATAATTCACCCCTCCACTTT. Residues: CATRDRFSYNSPLHF.

The V call is TRBV7-2, the J call TRBJ1-2; TRBD1 agrees at 7 bases. The junction had 8 bases not matched to a gene; V was cut back by 6 bases and J by 4 bases. Germline CDR1 reads SGHTA; CDR2 reads FQGNSA. The CDR3 covers 14 residues. DNA of the CDR3: TGTGCCAGCAGAAAAAGGGGGCCCCTCTATGGCTACACCTTC. It codes for CASRKRGPLYGYTF.